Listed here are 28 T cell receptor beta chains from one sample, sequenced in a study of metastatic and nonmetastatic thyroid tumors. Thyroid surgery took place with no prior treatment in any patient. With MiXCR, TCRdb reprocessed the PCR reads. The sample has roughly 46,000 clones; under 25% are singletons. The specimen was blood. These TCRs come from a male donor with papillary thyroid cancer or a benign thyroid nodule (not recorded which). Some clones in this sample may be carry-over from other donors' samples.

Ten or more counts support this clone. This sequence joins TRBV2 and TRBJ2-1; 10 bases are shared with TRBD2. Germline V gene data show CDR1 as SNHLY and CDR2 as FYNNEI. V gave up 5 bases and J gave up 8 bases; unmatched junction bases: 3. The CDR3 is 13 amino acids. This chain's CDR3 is CASSLTSGHEQFF. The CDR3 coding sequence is TGTGCCAGCAGTTTGACTAGCGGGCATGAGCAGTTCTTC.

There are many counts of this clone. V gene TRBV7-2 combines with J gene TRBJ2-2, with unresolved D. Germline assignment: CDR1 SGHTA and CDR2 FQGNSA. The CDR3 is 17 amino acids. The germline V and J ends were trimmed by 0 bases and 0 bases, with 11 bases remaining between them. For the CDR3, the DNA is TGTGCCAGCAGCTTAGCCATAGCAAACGCGAACACCGGGGAGCTGTTTTTT. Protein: CASSLAIANANTGELFF.

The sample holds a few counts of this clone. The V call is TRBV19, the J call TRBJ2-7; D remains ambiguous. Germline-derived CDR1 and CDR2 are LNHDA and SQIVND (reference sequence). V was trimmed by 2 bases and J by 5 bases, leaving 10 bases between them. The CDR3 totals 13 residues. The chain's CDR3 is CASSIPGFHEQYF. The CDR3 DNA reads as TGTGCCAGTAGTATACCAGGCTTCCACGAGCAGTACTTC.

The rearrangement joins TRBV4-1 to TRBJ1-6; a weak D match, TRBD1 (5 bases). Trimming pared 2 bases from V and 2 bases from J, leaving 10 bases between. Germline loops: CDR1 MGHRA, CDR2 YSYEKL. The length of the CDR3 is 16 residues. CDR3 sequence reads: CASSQPTATYNSPLHF. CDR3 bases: TGCGCCAGCAGCCAACCGACAGCTACCTATAATTCACCCCTCCACTTT.

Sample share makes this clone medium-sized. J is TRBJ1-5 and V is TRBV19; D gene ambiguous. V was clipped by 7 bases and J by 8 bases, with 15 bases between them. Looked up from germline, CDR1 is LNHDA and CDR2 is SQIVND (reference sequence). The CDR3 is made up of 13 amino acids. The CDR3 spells CASTSWAGEPQHF. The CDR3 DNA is TGTGCCAGTACCTCGTGGGCCGGCGAGCCCCAGCATTTT.

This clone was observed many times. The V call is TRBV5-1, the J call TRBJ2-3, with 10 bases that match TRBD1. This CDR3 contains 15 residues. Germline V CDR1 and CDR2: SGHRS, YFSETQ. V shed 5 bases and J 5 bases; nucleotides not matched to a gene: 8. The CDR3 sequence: CASSPGQGEVDTQYF. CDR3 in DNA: TGCGCCAGCAGTCCTGGACAGGGGGAGGTAGATACGCAGTATTTT.

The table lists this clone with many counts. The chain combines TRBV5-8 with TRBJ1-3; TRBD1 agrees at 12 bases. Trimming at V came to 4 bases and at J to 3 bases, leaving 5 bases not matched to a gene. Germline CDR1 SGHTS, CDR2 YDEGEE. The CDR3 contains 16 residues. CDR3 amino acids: CASSLGQGAFGNTIYF. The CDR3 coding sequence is TGTGCCAGCAGCCTGGGACAGGGGGCTTTTGGAAACACCATATATTTT.

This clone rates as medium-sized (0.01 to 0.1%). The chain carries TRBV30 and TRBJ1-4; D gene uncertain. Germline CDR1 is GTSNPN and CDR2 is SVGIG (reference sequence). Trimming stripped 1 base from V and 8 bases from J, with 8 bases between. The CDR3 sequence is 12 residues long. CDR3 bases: TGTGCCTGGAGTGGGACGGCCGAAAAACTGTTTTTT. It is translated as CAWSGTAEKLFF.

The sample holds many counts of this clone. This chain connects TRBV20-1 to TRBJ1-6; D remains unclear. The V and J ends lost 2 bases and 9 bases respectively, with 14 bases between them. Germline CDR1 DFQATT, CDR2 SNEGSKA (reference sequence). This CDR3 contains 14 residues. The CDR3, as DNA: TGCAGTGCTAGAAATCGAACACCTCCTTCACCCCTCCACTTT. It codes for CSARNRTPPSPLHF.

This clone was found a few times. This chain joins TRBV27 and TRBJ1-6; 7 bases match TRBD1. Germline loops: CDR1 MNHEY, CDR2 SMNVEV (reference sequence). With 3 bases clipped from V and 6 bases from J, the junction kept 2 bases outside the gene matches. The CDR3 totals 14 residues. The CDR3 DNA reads TGTGCCAGCAGTTTCAGGGGGGGTAATTCACCCCTCCACTTT. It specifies CASSFRGGNSPLHF.

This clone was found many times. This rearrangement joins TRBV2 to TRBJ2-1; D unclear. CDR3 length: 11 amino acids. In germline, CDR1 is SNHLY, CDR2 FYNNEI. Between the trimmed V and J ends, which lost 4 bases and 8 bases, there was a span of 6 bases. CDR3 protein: CASSVTDEQFF. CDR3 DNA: TGTGCCAGCAGTGTGACCGATGAGCAGTTCTTC.

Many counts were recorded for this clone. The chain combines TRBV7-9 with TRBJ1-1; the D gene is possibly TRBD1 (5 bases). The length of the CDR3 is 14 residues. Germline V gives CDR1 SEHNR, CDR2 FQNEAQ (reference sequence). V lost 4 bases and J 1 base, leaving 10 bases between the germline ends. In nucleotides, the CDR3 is TGTGCCAGCAGCTGGGGGATTGGGAACACTGAAGCTTTCTTT. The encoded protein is CASSWGIGNTEAFF.

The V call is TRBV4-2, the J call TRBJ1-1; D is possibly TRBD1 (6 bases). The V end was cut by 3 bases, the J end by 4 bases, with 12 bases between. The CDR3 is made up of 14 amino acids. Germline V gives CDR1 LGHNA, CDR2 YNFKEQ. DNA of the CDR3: TGTGCCAGCAGCCAGATCAGGGGAGGCACTGAAGCTTTCTTT. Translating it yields CASSQIRGGTEAFF.

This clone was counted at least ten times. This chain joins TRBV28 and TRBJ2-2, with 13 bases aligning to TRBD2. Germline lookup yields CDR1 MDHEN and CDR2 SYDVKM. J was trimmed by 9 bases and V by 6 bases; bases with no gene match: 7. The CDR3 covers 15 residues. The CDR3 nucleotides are TGTGCCAGCAGCTTTGGGACTAGCGGGACCCGGGAGCTGTTTTTT. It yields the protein CASSFGTSGTRELFF.

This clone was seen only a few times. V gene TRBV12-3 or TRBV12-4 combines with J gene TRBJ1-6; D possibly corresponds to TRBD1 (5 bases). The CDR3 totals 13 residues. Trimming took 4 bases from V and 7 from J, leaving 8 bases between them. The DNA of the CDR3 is TGTGCCAGCAGTTGGGGCCTGAATTCACCCCTCCACTTT. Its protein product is CASSWGLNSPLHF.

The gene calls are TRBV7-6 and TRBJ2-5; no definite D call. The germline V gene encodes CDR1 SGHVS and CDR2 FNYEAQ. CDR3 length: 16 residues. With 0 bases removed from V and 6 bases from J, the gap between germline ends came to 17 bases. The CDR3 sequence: CASSLAVISGEKTQYF. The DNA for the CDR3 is TGTGCCAGCAGCTTAGCTGTAATAAGTGGAGAGAAGACCCAGTACTTC.

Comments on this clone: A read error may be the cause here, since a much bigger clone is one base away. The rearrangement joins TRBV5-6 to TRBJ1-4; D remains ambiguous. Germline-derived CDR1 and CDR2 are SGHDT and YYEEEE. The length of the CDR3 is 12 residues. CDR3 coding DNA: TGTGCCAGAAGCTTCAGAGGAGAGGAAGAGTTTTTT. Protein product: CARSFRGEEEFF.

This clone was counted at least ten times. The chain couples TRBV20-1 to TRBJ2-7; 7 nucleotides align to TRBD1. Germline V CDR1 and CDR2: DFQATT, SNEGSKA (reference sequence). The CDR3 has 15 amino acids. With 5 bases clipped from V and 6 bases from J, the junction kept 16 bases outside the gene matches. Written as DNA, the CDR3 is TGCAGTGCTGAGGTTTCATCGACAGGGTATCTCGAGCAGTACTTC. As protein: CSAEVSSTGYLEQYF.

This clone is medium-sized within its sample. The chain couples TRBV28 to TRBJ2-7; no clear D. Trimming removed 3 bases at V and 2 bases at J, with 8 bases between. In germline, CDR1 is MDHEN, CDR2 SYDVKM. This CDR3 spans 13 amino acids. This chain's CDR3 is CASSFWAAYEQYF. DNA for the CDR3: TGTGCCAGCAGTTTCTGGGCAGCCTACGAGCAGTACTTC.

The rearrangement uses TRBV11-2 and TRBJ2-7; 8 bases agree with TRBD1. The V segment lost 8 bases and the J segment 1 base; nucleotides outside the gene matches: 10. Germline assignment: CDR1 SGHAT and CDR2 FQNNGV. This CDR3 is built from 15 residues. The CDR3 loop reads CASGQTGEVSYEQYF. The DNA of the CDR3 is TGTGCCAGCGGCCAGACAGGGGAGGTTTCCTACGAGCAGTACTTC.

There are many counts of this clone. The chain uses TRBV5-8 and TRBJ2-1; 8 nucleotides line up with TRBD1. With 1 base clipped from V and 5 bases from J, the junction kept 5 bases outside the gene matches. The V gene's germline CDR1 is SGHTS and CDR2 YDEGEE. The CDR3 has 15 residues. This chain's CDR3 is CASSLRGQANNEQFF. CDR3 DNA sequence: TGTGCCAGCAGCTTGAGGGGACAGGCAAACAATGAGCAGTTCTTC.

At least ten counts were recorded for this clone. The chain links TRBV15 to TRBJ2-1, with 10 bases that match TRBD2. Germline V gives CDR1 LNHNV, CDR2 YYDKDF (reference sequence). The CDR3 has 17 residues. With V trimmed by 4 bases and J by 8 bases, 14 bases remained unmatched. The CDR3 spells CATSKEVQREGPDEQFF. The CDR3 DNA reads TGTGCCACCAGCAAAGAGGTCCAGCGGGAGGGCCCGGATGAGCAGTTCTTC.

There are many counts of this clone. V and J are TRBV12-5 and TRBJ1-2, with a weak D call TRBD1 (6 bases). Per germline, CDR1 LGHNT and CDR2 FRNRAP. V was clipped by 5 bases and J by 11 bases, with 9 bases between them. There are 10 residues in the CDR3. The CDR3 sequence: CASGEGGYTF. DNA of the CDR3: TGTGCTAGTGGTGAGGGGGGGTACACCTTC.

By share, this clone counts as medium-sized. The CDR3 DNA sequence: TGTGCCACCAGGGACAGGGTAGGATCACCCCTCCACTTT. Residues: CATRDRVGSPLHF. This rearrangement joins TRBV28 to TRBJ1-6, with 9 bases fitting TRBD1. CDR3 length equals 13 residues. V lost 10 bases, J lost 10 bases, and 8 bases stayed unmatched. Germline V lookup: CDR1 MDHEN, CDR2 SYDVKM.

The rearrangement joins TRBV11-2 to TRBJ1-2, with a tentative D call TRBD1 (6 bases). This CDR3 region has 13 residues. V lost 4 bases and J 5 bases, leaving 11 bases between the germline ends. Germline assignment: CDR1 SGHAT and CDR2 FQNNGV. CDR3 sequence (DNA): TGTGCCAGCAGCTCGCATCAGGGGTATGGCTACACCTTC. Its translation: CASSSHQGYGYTF.

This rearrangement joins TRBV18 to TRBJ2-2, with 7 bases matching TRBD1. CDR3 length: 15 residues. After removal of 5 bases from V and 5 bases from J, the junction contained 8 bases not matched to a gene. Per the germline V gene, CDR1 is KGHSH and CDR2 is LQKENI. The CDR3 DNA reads TGTGCCAGCTCAGGGGGACAGAAGATTACCGGGGAGCTGTTTTTT. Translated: CASSGGQKITGELFF.

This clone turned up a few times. This CDR3 is CASSSLAGGTVIAYEQYF. CDR3 DNA: TGTGCCAGCAGTTCGCTAGCGGGAGGTACCGTAATCGCCTACGAGCAGTACTTC. The genes are TRBV25-1 and TRBJ2-7; TRBD2 aligns across 11 bases. V dropped 5 bases and J dropped 2; count of bases not matched to a gene: 14. This CDR3 has 18 amino acids. Germline CDR1 is MGHDK and CDR2 is SYGVNS.

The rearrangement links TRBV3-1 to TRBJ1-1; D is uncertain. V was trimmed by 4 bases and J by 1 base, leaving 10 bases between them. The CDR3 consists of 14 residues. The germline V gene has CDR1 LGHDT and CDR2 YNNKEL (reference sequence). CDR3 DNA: TGTGCCAGCAGCCGGAGGGATGGGAACACTGAAGCTTTCTTT. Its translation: CASSRRDGNTEAFF.